This T cell receptor (beta chain) emerged from a study of blood T cell repertoires in COVID-19. Study overall: Samples representing acute and convalescent COVID-19 were sourced from the United States, Italy and Spain. The analysed material was cDNA or gDNA that came from T cells, B-cell-depleted T cells, or PBMCs.

This clone appeared once. The CDR3 totals 13 residues. V was shortened by 4 bases and J by 7 bases, with 13 bases between the two germline ends. In the source study's methods: Estimation of nucleated cell counts relied on the amplification of reference gene primers. Produced via immunoSEQ multiplex PCR; TCRdb's table is partial and in-frame only. The V and J calls and clone size come from that table; D and trimming were worked out from the DNA. The sample yields around 70,000 clones, about 92% seen once. The sample taken for sequencing was peripheral blood. The TCR comes from a man in his fifties with acute or convalescent COVID-19. The rearrangement uses TRBV12-3 or TRBV12-4 and TRBJ2-5; a weak D match, TRBD2 (5 bases). CDR3 amino acids: CASSWVSAGTQYF. Written as DNA, the CDR3 is TGTGCCAGCAGTTGGGTTAGCGCCGGGACCCAGTACTTC.